The sequence of this T cell receptor (beta chain) was determined in a study of early T cells in non-severe SARS-CoV-2 infection. The CDR3 runs to 14 residues. Trimming shortened V by 7 bases and J by 5 bases, and 18 bases separated the two germline ends. Germline CDR1 reads MDHEN; CDR2 reads SYDVKM. The TCR library protocol was used to attach unique molecular identifiers. These identifiers were attached to individual cDNA molecules. Via MiXCR, TCRdb re-called the 5' RACE reads, giving one row per CDR3 protein. Of 70,000 or so distinct CDR3 sequences in the sample, roughly a tenth are singletons; the top ten hold about 6.4%. This clonotype has at least ten counts.

The chain combines TRBV28 with TRBJ2-7; D is possibly TRBD1 (6 bases). Sequenced material: whole blood. The TCR was taken from an adult who was a healthcare worker with PCR-confirmed SARS-CoV-2 infection or an uninfected control (not recorded which). Here the CDR3 DNA reads TGTGCCAGCAACGTGAGGGGGTTGCGGCACGAGCAGTACTTC. This codes for CASNVRGLRHEQYF.